One T cell receptor beta chain is described in this entry. Other DNA sequences of this sample code for an identical CDR3. The ends lost 0 bases at V and 2 bases at J; junction bases unmatched: 2. The germline gives CDR1 SGHRS, CDR2 YFSETQ. The CDR3 totals 15 residues. This sample stems from a study of blood T cell repertoires in COVID-19. Study details: PBMCs, B-cell-depleted T cells, or T cells provided the cDNA or gDNA that made up the material.

Measured with immunoSEQ multiplex PCR; TCRdb has only the in-frame clones, and not every one. The sample consists of almost 55,000 clones, around four fifths of them appearing once. The origin of this receptor is a human donor in a cohort sampled during active COVID-19. This chain links TRBV5-1 with TRBJ2-7; 10 positions agree with TRBD1. Source material: peripheral blood. The CDR3 loop is CASSLGDRGAYEQYF. The CDR3 region has the DNA TGCGCCAGCAGCTTGGGGGACAGGGGCGCCTACGAGCAGTACTTC.